This T cell receptor (beta chain) was sequenced during a study of regulatory T cells in long-lasting Graves disease. About the study: For a period under 3 months, newly diagnosed Graves' patients had taken antithyroid drugs. Whole-study results and caveats: With persistent disease, TRBV28, TRBJ1-2 and TRBJ2-5 were the favored segments.

Sequencing libraries for TCR beta were prepared with iRepertoire HTBI primers and Arm-PCR of CDR3 regions. Authors' methods: Analysis of the samples identified approximately 63 TRBV and 13 to 15 TRBJ segments. Via MiXCR, TCRdb re-called the multiplex PCR reads, giving one row per CDR3 protein. The V and J calls and clone size are TCRdb's, not the authors'. The sample includes around 500,000 distinct CDR3 sequences, approximately 15% of them seen just once. Time point noted: newly diagnosed GD, antithyroid drugs for less than 3 months. PBMCs provided the RNA from which the TCR library was made. Criteria from the American Thyroid Association guidelines were applied to diagnose Graves' disease. Germline values: CDR1 SGHDT, CDR2 YYEEEE. V was trimmed by 2 bases and J by 1 base, leaving 13 bases between them. The CDR3 is made up of 15 amino acids. This clonotype was found a few times. Its antigen is undetermined.

The same data also contributed to another study, on T cells in Graves' hyperthyroidism and ophthalmopathy.

Sequences were derived from peripheral blood mononuclear cells (PBMCs), sampled at new diagnosis, from a patient treated with antithyroid drugs. The V and J genes are TRBV5-6 and TRBJ2-7; D is possibly TRBD2 (7 bases). The sequence was collected from a man aged 25 to 40 with Graves disease. CDR3 DNA sequence: TGTGCCAGCAGCTTCGGGGGGACACAATCCTACGAGCAGTACTTC. Its translation is CASSFGGTQSYEQYF.